This is a list of T cell receptor beta chains from one sample in a study of T cell changes during pregnancy in multiple sclerosis. The data were produced by immunoSEQ multiplex PCR, yet TCRdb's version contains in-frame clones alone and is incomplete. In the table there are about 110,000 clones, around 90% of which are singletons. The source material was peripheral blood, sampled in the third trimester of pregnancy. Every receptor here comes from a female donor in good health, enrolled as a control in a pregnancy study. Both conserved end residues are part of each CDR3. The D gene is left open where the match is weak. Not every row has a clone size; where given, it reads once, few, many or a size class.

TRBV5-4	TRBJ1-4	-	TRBD1	CASSLRTGGGEKLFF	TGTGCCAGCAGCTTAAGGACAGGGGGCGGCGAAAAACTGTTTTTT
TRBV30	TRBJ2-7	-	-	CAWSSGGGYEQYF	TGTGCCTGGAGTTCGGGGGGCGGCTACGAGCAGTACTTC
TRBV9	TRBJ1-1	-	TRBD1	CASSAGGHTEAFF	TGTGCCAGCAGCGCAGGGGGCCACACTGAAGCTTTCTTT
TRBV27	TRBJ2-3	-	-	CASSHRGDTQYF	TGTGCCAGCAGTCACCGGGGGGATACGCAGTATTTT
TRBV7-3	TRBJ1-1	-	-	CASSPMGRRGDTEAFF	TGTGCCAGCAGCCCAATGGGACGTCGCGGGGACACTGAAGCTTTCTTT
TRBV7-3	TRBJ2-5	once	TRBD2	CASSLQGLQETQYF	TGTGCCAGCAGCTTACAGGGACTACAAGAGACCCAGTACTTC
TRBV15	TRBJ2-5	-	-	CATSGGSTKETQYF	TGTGCCACCAGCGGCGGGTCCACCAAAGAGACCCAGTACTTC
TRBV27	TRBJ1-6	-	TRBD1	CASSLKGQGNNSPLHF	TGTGCCAGCAGTCTAAAAGGACAGGGGAATAATTCACCCCTCCACTTT
TRBV6-4	TRBJ1-2	-	-	CASSKVDSTECGGYTF	TGTGCCAGCAGTAAAGTTGATTCGACAGAGTGTGGTGGCTACACCTTC
TRBV9	TRBJ2-7	-	-	CALCRRRAASDEQYF	TGTGCTCTCTGTCGCCGGAGGGCGGCATCCGACGAGCAGTACTTC
TRBV11-3	TRBJ1-1	-	-	CASSSSTRVTPPNTEAFF	TGTGCCAGCAGCTCAAGCACTAGGGTTACCCCCCCGAACACTGAAGCTTTCTTT
TRBV7-9	TRBJ1-1	-	-	CASSSFGRGPEAFF	TGTGCCAGCAGCTCCTTTGGCAGGGGACCTGAAGCTTTCTTT
TRBV6-1	TRBJ1-2	-	TRBD1	CAVRGSGQYYGYTF	TGTGCCGTACGGGGGTCGGGACAGTACTATGGCTACACCTTC
TRBV30	TRBJ1-5	once	TRBD1	CAWSVQGNQPQHF	TGTGCCTGGAGTGTACAGGGGAATCAGCCCCAGCATTTT
TRBV5-1	TRBJ1-1	-	TRBD1	CASSGRQGAGTEAFF	TGCGCCAGCAGCGGTAGACAGGGGGCGGGCACTGAAGCTTTCTTT
TRBV7-2	TRBJ1-1	-	TRBD1	CASSYSGGGEAFF	TGTGCCAGCAGCTACTCAGGGGGTGGTGAAGCTTTCTTT
TRBV7-3	TRBJ2-2	-	TRBD1	CASSPDRVAPTGELFF	TGTGCCAGCAGCCCGGACAGGGTCGCGCCTACCGGGGAGCTGTTTTTT
TRBV30	TRBJ1-3	-	-	CAWSVARGQVGNTIYF	TGTGCCTGGAGTGTCGCGCGGGGGCAGGTTGGAAACACCATATATTTT
TRBV30	TRBJ2-3	-	-	CAWSVLGGAGDTQYF	TGTGCCTGGAGTGTACTGGGGGGGGCTGGAGATACGCAGTATTTT
TRBV9	TRBJ1-1	-	-	CASSVHGGADTEAFF	TGTGCCAGCAGCGTACATGGGGGGGCGGACACTGAAGCTTTCTTT
TRBV6-6	TRBJ1-6	-	TRBD1	CASIRDRSDNSPLHF	TGTGCCAGCATCCGGGACAGGAGCGATAATTCACCCCTCCACTTT
TRBV30	TRBJ1-1	-	TRBD1	CAWSFGTATEAFF	TGTGCCTGGAGTTTCGGGACAGCTACTGAAGCTTTCTTT
TRBV23-1	TRBJ2-4	-	-	CASSQPNRAGPIKLAKNIQYF	TGCGCCAGCAGTCAACCAAACAGGGCTGGCCCGATTAAACTAGCCAAAAACATTCAGTACTTC
TRBV9	TRBJ2-3	-	TRBD1	CASSGLKTGGGGDTQYF	TGTGCCAGCAGCGGACTAAAGACAGGGGGGGGTGGAGATACGCAGTATTTT
TRBV7-7	TRBJ2-7	-	-	CASSFSGAHEQYF	TGTGCCAGCAGCTTCTCCGGAGCCCACGAGCAGTACTTC
TRBV19	TRBJ1-1	-	TRBD1	CASTARGTEAFF	TGTGCCAGTACGGCCAGGGGGACTGAAGCTTTCTTT
TRBV7-8	TRBJ2-7	few	TRBD2	CASSLNSAAGGLDGYEQYF	TGTGCCAGCAGCTTAAATTCGGCAGCGGGGGGCCTAGATGGCTACGAGCAGTACTTC
TRBV9	TRBJ1-6	-	-	CASSVGGGSRNSPLHF	TGTGCCAGCAGCGTAGGGGGGGGGTCGCGTAATTCACCCCTCCACTTT
TRBV11-2	TRBJ1-1	-	TRBD1	CASSPRARGYTEAFF	TGTGCCAGCAGCCCAAGAGCCAGGGGGTACACTGAAGCTTTCTTT
TRBV19	TRBJ2-3	once	TRBD2	CASSIGASGGTQYF	TGTGCCAGTAGTATAGGAGCTAGCGGGGGGACGCAGTATTTT
TRBV6-6	TRBJ2-1	-	-	CASRADSHNEQFF	TGTGCCAGCAGGGCGGACAGCCACAATGAGCAGTTCTTC
TRBV27	TRBJ1-5	-	-	CASSFGPGNQPQHF	-
TRBV5-6	TRBJ1-2	-	-	CASSPGGPNYGYTF	TGTGCCAGCAGCCCCGGGGGTCCTAACTATGGCTACACCTTC
TRBV2	TRBJ1-6	-	-	CASSELLGVSPLHF	TGTGCCAGCAGTGAACTCTTAGGGGTTTCACCCCTCCACTTT
TRBV5-1	TRBJ1-5	-	-	CASSYTGSSNQPQHF	TGCGCCAGCAGCTATACAGGGTCCAGCAATCAGCCCCAGCATTTT
TRBV18	TRBJ1-1	-	-	CASLTAGGTEAFF	TGTGCCAGCCTTACGGCGGGGGGGACAGAAGCTTTCTTT
TRBV2	TRBJ1-1	few	TRBD1	CASRRDSILNTEAFF	TGTGCCAGCAGGAGGGACAGTATCTTGAACACTGAAGCTTTCTTT
TRBV4-3	TRBJ1-2	-	TRBD1	CASSRQGAGIYGYTF	TGCGCCAGCAGCCGGCAGGGGGCGGGAATCTATGGCTACACCTTC
TRBV30	TRBJ1-5	-	-	CAWSTRGKQPQHF	TGTGCCTGGAGCACGCGGGGGAAACAGCCCCAGCATTTT
TRBV5-1	TRBJ2-2	-	TRBD1	CASSSTGEGELFF	TGCGCCAGCAGCTCCACAGGGGAAGGGGAGCTGTTTTTT
TRBV6-4	TRBJ2-3	-	TRBD1	CASSDEGAPTDTQYF	TGTGCCAGCAGTGACGAGGGGGCGCCCACAGATACGCAGTATTTT
TRBV5-6	TRBJ2-3	-	TRBD2	CASSLAMGGGAGGTDTQYF	TGTGCCAGCAGCTTGGCCATGGGCGGGGGGGCCGGTGGCACAGATACGCAGTATTTT